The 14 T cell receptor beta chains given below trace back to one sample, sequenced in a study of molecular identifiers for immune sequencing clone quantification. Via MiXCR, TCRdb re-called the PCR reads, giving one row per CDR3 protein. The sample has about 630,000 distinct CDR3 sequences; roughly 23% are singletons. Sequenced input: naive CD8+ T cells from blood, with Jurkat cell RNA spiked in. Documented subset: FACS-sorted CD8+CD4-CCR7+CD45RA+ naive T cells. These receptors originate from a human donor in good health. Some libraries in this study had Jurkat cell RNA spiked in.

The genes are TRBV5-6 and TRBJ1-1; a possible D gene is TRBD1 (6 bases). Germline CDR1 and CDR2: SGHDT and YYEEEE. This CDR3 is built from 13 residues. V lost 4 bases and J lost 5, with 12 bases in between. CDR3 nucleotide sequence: TGTGCCAGCAGCGGGGGGCGAGGGACTGAAGCTTTCTTT. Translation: CASSGGRGTEAFF.

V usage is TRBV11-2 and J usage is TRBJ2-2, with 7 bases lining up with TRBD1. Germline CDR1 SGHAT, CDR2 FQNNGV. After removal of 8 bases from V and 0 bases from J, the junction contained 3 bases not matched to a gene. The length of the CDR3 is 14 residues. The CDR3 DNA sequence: TGTGCCAGCTCCGGACAGGCGAACACCGGGGAGCTGTTTTTT. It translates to CASSGQANTGELFF.

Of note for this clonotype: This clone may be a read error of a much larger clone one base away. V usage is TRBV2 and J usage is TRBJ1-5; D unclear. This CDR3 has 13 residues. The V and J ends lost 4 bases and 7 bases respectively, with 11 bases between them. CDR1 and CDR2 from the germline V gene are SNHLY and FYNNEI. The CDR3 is CASSVLQWQPQHF. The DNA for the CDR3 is TGTGCCAGCAGTGTCCTGCAGTGGCAGCCCCAGCATTTT.

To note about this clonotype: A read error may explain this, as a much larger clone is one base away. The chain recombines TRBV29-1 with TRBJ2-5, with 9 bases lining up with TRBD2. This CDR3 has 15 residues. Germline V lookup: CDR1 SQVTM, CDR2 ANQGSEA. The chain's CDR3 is CSVVGLAGIQEPQYF. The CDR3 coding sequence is TGCAGCGTTGTAGGGCTAGCGGGGATCCAAGAGCCCCAGTACTTC.

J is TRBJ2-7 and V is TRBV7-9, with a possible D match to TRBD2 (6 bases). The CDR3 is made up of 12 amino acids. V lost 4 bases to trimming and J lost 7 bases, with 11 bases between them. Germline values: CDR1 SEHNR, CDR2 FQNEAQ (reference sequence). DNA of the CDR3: TGTGCCAGCAGCTCGGGACTCCTAGAGCAGTACTTC. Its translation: CASSSGLLEQYF.

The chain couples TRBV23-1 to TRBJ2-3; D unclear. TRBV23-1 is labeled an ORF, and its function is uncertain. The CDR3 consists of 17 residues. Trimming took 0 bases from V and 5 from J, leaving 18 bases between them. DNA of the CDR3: TGCGCCAGCAGTCAATCAGGCCAGCGTCCCCTGGGAGATACGCAGTATTTT. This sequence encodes CASSQSGQRPLGDTQYF.

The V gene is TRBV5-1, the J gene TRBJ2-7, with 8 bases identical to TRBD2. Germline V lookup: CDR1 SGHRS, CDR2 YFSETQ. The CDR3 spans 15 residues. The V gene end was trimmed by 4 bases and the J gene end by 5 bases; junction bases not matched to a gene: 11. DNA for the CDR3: TGCGCCAGCAGCGCCCTCGCGGGGGGAGGGGACGAGCAGTACTTC. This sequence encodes CASSALAGGGDEQYF.

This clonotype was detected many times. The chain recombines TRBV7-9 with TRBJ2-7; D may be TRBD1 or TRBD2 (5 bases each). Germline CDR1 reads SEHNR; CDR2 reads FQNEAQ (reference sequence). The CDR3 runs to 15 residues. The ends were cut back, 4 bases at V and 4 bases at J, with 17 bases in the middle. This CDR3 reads CASSSDGTPTYEQYF. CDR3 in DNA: TGTGCCAGCAGCTCGGACGGGACCCCAACTTACGAGCAGTACTTC.

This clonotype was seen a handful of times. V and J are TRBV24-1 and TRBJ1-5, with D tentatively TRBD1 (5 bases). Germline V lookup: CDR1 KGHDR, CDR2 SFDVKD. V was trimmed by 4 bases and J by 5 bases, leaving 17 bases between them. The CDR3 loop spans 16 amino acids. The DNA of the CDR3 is TGTGCCACCAGTGACCCTACCAGAGGGGAGGATCAGCCCCAGCATTTT. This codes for CATSDPTRGEDQPQHF.

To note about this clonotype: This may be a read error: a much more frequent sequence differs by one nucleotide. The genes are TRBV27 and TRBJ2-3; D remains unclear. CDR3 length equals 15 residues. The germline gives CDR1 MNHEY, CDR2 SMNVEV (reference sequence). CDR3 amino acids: CASSLSLLLTDTRYF. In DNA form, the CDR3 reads TGTGCCAGCAGTTTATCGTTACTCCTCACAGATACGCGGTATTTT.

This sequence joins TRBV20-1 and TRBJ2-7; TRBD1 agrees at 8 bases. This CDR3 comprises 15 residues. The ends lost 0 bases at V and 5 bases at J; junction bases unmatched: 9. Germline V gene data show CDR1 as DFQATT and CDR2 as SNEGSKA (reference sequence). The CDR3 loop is CSARDGGQAIHEQYF. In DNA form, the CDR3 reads TGCAGTGCTAGAGACGGGGGACAGGCGATCCACGAGCAGTACTTC.

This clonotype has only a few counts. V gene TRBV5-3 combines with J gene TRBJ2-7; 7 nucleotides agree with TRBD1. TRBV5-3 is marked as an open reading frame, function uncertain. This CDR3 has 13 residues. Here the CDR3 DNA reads TGTGTCAGCAGTTTGGGGACAGTTAGGGAACAGTACTTC. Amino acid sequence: CVSSLGTVREQYF.

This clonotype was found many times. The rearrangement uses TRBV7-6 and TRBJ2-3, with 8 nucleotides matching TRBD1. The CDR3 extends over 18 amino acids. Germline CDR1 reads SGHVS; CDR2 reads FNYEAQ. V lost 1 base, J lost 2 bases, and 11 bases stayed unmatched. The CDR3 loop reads CASSLGPGRGRFTDTQYF. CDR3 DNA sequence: TGTGCCAGCAGCTTAGGGCCTGGCAGGGGGCGCTTCACAGATACGCAGTATTTT.

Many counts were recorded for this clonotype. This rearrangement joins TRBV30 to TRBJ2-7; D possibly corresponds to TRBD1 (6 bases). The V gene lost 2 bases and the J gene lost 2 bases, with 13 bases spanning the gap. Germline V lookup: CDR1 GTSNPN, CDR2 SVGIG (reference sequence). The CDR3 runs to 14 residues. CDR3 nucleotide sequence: TGTGCCTGGAGTCTTACGGGACACCCCTACGAGCAGTACTTC. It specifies CAWSLTGHPYEQYF.